A single sample gave rise to the 30 T cell receptor beta chains below, sequenced in a study of naive and memory T cell subsets. An equimolar mix of two oligonucleotides served as the beta constant-region primer for TRBC1 and TRBC2. The ligated cDNA underwent four PCR rounds using SP2 and nested alpha and beta constant-region primers. TCRdb recomputed calls from the UMI-ligation and nested PCR reads with MiXCR, one row per CDR3 protein. The sample has around 110,000 distinct CDR3 sequences; just over 35% are singletons. Sequenced sample: central memory CD4+ T cells from blood. The source of these receptors is a human donor in good health.

This clonotype was detected a few times. The chain employs TRBV6-2 or TRBV6-3 and TRBJ2-7; D tentatively fits TRBD1 or TRBD2 (6 bases each). The length of the CDR3 is 15 residues. Germline V gene sequence: CDR1 MNHEY, CDR2 SVGEGT. The ends were cut back, 2 bases at V and 2 bases at J, with 13 bases in the middle. Here the CDR3 reads CASSYRGPPPYEQYF. The CDR3 nucleotides are TGTGCCAGCAGTTACCGGGGGCCTCCCCCCTACGAGCAGTACTTC.

The J gene is TRBJ2-7, the V gene TRBV10-1; 11 nucleotides line up with TRBD1. Germline lookup yields CDR1 WNHNN and CDR2 SYGVQD (reference sequence). V shed 4 bases, J shed 3 bases, and the junction held 2 bases outside the gene matches. This CDR3 comprises 14 residues. The CDR3 DNA reads TGCGCCAGCAGTGGCGGGACAGGGGGCTACGAGCAGTACTTC. This encodes CASSGGTGGYEQYF.

This clonotype was detected only a few times. The junction departs from germline at one end; a sequencing error may be responsible. The chain is built from TRBV30 and TRBJ2-7; D is undetermined. CDR1 is GTSNPN, CDR2 SVGIG, per germline (reference sequence). CDR3 length: 13 residues. CDR3 loop: CAWSRGKSFEQYF. CDR3 nucleotides: TGTGCCTGGAGTCGCGGTAAATCCTTCGAGCAGTACTTC.

The genes are TRBV12-3 or TRBV12-4 and TRBJ2-1, with 10 bases lining up with TRBD2. Losses at the gene ends were 4 bases for V and 2 bases for J; bases not matched to a gene: 20. The length of the CDR3 is 21 residues. The chain's CDR3 is CASSSFLLGARTSGTYNEQFF. For the CDR3, the DNA is TGTGCCAGCAGTTCCTTCCTATTGGGGGCTAGGACTAGCGGAACCTACAATGAGCAGTTCTTC.

The rearrangement links TRBV15 to TRBJ2-7, with D uncertain. V dropped 0 bases and J dropped 3 bases, with 6 bases sitting between them. The CDR3 sequence is 13 residues long. Germline CDR1 reads LNHNV; CDR2 reads YYDKDF (reference sequence). CDR3 amino acids: CATSREEGYEQYF. Here the CDR3 DNA reads TGTGCCACCAGCAGAGAGGAAGGCTACGAGCAGTACTTC.

This clonotype was observed many times. The rearrangement links TRBV2 to TRBJ2-1; 12 nucleotides line up with TRBD2. CDR3 length: 14 residues. V gave up 7 bases and J gave up 9 bases; unmatched junction bases: 7. Germline values: CDR1 SNHLY, CDR2 FYNNEI. DNA for the CDR3: TGTGCCAGCACTAGGACTAGCGGGAAAAGTGAGCAGTTCTTC. This translates into CASTRTSGKSEQFF.

This sequence joins TRBV14 and TRBJ2-3; D is ambiguous. Germline CDR1 SGHDN, CDR2 FVKESK. This CDR3 region has 16 residues. V was cut by 1 base and J by 2 bases, with 13 bases left in between. The CDR3 is CASSQAVGPSTDTQYF. DNA for the CDR3: TGTGCCAGCAGCCAAGCGGTGGGTCCTTCCACAGATACGCAGTATTTT.

This clonotype occurred a few times. This chain connects TRBV7-9 to TRBJ2-7; 7 bases are shared with TRBD1. Germline values: CDR1 SEHNR, CDR2 FQNEAQ (reference sequence). J was trimmed by 3 bases and V by 3 bases; bases with no gene match: 11. The CDR3 length is 16 residues. As DNA, the CDR3 is TGTGCCAGCAGCTTTTTGTCCACAGGGGCCATCTACGAGCAGTACTTC. This gives the protein CASSFLSTGAIYEQYF.

The genes are TRBV19 and TRBJ2-1; a possible D gene is TRBD2 (6 bases). Germline CDR1 reads LNHDA; CDR2 reads SQIVND (reference sequence). CDR3 length: 15 amino acids. Trimming shortened V by 5 bases and J by 0 bases, and 11 bases separated the two germline ends. In DNA form, the CDR3 reads TGTGCCAGTAGTTTTAGCGGAAGCTCCTACAATGAGCAGTTCTTC. This codes for CASSFSGSSYNEQFF.

V and J are TRBV5-4 and TRBJ2-3; weak D call: TRBD1 (6 bases). Germline CDR1 is SGHNT and CDR2 is YYREEE (reference sequence). Between the trimmed V and J ends, which lost 5 bases and 2 bases, there was a span of 12 bases. This CDR3 spans 14 amino acids. The CDR3 reads CASSTGTNTDTQYF. The CDR3 DNA reads as TGTGCCAGCAGTACCGGGACAAACACAGATACGCAGTATTTT. Looking up the rest from reference TRBV5-4 and TRBJ2-3 gives the full variable domain: ETGVTQSPTHLIKTRGQQVTLRCSSQSGHNTVSWYQQALGQGPQFIFQYYREEENGRGNFPPRFSGLQFPNYSSELNVNALELDDSALYLCASSTGTNTDTQYFGPGTRLTVL.

This clonotype was seen more than once but under ten times. The CDR3: CASSLEHGTRTEAFF. In DNA, the CDR3 is TGTGCCAGCAGCTTAGAACACGGCACCCGCACTGAAGCTTTCTTT. The chain employs TRBV7-9 and TRBJ1-1; D is undetermined. The V and J ends lost 1 base and 4 bases respectively, with 13 bases between them. CDR1 and CDR2 from the germline V gene are SEHNR and FQNEAQ (reference sequence). This CDR3 contains 15 residues.

In its sample, this clonotype was seen a few times. The CDR3 is CAWSPRTNRRGQYF. The DNA for the CDR3 is TGTGCCTGGAGTCCCCGGACGAATCGGAGAGGGCAGTACTTC. The chain carries TRBV30 and TRBJ2-7, with unresolved D. The ends were cut back, 2 bases at V and 9 bases at J, with 20 bases in the middle. CDR3 length equals 14 residues. The V gene's germline CDR1 is GTSNPN and CDR2 SVGIG (reference sequence).

The chain employs TRBV7-2 and TRBJ2-3, with 9 positions matching TRBD2. The trim removed 1 base at V and 14 bases at J, leaving 4 bases unmatched. Looked up from germline, CDR1 is SGHTA and CDR2 is FQGNSA. The CDR3 extends over 12 amino acids. Here the CDR3 reads CASSLGGRARYF. The DNA for the CDR3 is TGTGCCAGCAGCTTAGGCGGGAGGGCCCGGTATTTT.

The chain couples TRBV7-2 to TRBJ1-5, with TRBD1 identical over 7 bases. The V gene end was trimmed by 1 base and the J gene end by 2 bases; junction bases not matched to a gene: 5. This CDR3 is 16 amino acids long. The germline CDR1 and CDR2 sequences are SGHTA and FQGNSA. The CDR3 sequence is CASSLVAGGGNQPQHF. In nucleotides, the CDR3 is TGTGCCAGCAGCTTAGTGGCAGGGGGAGGCAATCAGCCCCAGCATTTT. Complete variable domain (other parts from reference TRBV7-2 and TRBJ1-5): GAGVSQSPSNKVTEKGKDVELRCDPISGHTALYWYRQSLGQGLEFLIYFQGNSAPDKSGLPSDRFSAERTGGSVSTLTIQRTQQEDSAVYLCASSLVAGGGNQPQHFGDGTRLSIL.

This clonotype occurred a few times. The chain uses TRBV3-1 and TRBJ2-3; no definite D call. This CDR3 has 12 residues. The germline CDR1 and CDR2 sequences are LGHDT and YNNKEL (reference sequence). The V end lost 5 bases, the J end lost 1 base, and 4 bases lay between the germline ends. CDR3 DNA: TGTGCCAGCAGCAAACGCACAGATACGCAGTATTTT. It specifies CASSKRTDTQYF.

The CDR3 spells CATRFRDQPQHF. In DNA form, the CDR3 reads TGTGCCACCAGGTTTAGAGATCAGCCCCAGCATTTT. V gene TRBV15 combines with J gene TRBJ1-5; D uncertain. The germline V and J ends were trimmed by 6 bases and 5 bases, with 8 bases remaining between them. Germline CDR1 LNHNV, CDR2 YYDKDF (reference sequence). The CDR3 totals 12 residues. Using reference TRBV15 and TRBJ1-5 for the parts outside the CDR3, the full variable domain is DAMVIQNPRYQVTQFGKPVTLSCSQTLNHNVMYWYQQKSSQAPKLLFHYYDKDFNNEADTPDNFQSRRPNTSFCFLDIRSPGLGDTAMYLCATRFRDQPQHFGDGTRLSIL.

The table lists this clonotype with a count of one. V gene TRBV3-1 combines with J gene TRBJ1-1; D not certain. Germline CDR1 is LGHDT and CDR2 is YNNKEL (reference sequence). The CDR3 runs 13 residues. V gave up 4 bases and J gave up 0 bases, with 6 bases separating them. The CDR3 sequence: CASSPYMNTEAFF. The CDR3 DNA follows: TGTGCCAGCAGCCCGTATATGAACACTGAAGCTTTCTTT.

J is TRBJ2-3 and V is TRBV6-2 or TRBV6-3; 8 bases align to TRBD2. The germline CDR1 and CDR2 sequences are MNHEY and SVGEGT. V lost 2 bases and J lost 4; bases outside the gene matches: 8. The CDR3 is 16 residues long. The CDR3 bases are TGTGCCAGCAGTTACCGAACGGGAGGGCCCCCAGATACGCAGTATTTT. This gives the protein CASSYRTGGPPDTQYF.

This clonotype was observed many times. The J gene is TRBJ2-7, the V gene TRBV29-1; a weak D match, TRBD2 (6 bases). With 7 bases removed from V and 3 bases from J, the gap between germline ends came to 22 bases. Per the germline V gene, CDR1 is SQVTM and CDR2 is ANQGSEA. The CDR3 loop spans 15 amino acids. The CDR3 DNA reads as TGCAGCGCTTATGGGGGGATAGGGGCCGGCTACGAGCAGTACTTC. This translates into CSAYGGIGAGYEQYF.

This clonotype has just a few counts. The chain joins TRBV5-1 to TRBJ1-1, with a tentative D call TRBD1 (6 bases). Germline CDR1 reads SGHRS; CDR2 reads YFSETQ. Trimming cost V 4 bases and J 2 bases, with 12 bases left between them. This CDR3 is 14 amino acids long. DNA of the CDR3: TGCGCCAGCAGCCCGGACAGTATTAACACTGAAGCTTTCTTT. Residues: CASSPDSINTEAFF.

This clonotype showed up many times. This chain links TRBV28 with TRBJ2-6; D unclear. Germline CDR1 and CDR2: MDHEN and SYDVKM. The CDR3 is 16 residues long. The V gene lost 8 bases and the J gene lost 0 bases, with 14 bases spanning the gap. The CDR3, as DNA: TGTGCCAGCGGCTCCACCAGGAGCTCTGGGGCCAACGTCCTGACTTTC. Translated, it gives CASGSTRSSGANVLTF.

Only a few counts were recorded for this clonotype. V is TRBV10-3 and J is TRBJ2-1, with D unresolved. With 4 bases removed from V and 4 bases from J, the gap between germline ends came to 8 bases. CDR3 length equals 13 residues. Germline V gene sequence: CDR1 ENHRY, CDR2 SYGVKD. CDR3 in DNA: TGTGCCATCAGTGTGTCGGAATACAATGAGCAGTTCTTC. This encodes CAISVSEYNEQFF.

The chain couples TRBV4-3 to TRBJ2-5; TRBD2 agrees at 8 bases. The V segment lost 4 bases and the J segment 4 bases; nucleotides outside the gene matches: 5. Germline V gene sequence: CDR1 LGHNA, CDR2 YSLEER. The CDR3 is made up of 14 amino acids. The CDR3 is CASSRTSGRETQYF. The CDR3 coding sequence is TGCGCCAGCAGCCGAACTAGCGGTAGAGAGACCCAGTACTTC.

This clonotype was seen only once. V and J are TRBV19 and TRBJ2-7; D gene ambiguous. The CDR3 contains 14 residues. V gave up 6 bases and J gave up 2 bases, with 14 bases separating them. Germline loops: CDR1 LNHDA, CDR2 SQIVND (reference sequence). The CDR3 loop is CASSERARTYEQYF. CDR3 nucleotides: TGTGCCAGTAGCGAAAGGGCGAGGACCTACGAGCAGTACTTC.

V gene TRBV20-1 combines with J gene TRBJ1-5, with TRBD1 as a possible D gene (5 bases). Germline loops: CDR1 DFQATT, CDR2 SNEGSKA (reference sequence). Trimming removed 6 bases from V and 7 bases from J, with 10 bases in between. The CDR3 covers 11 residues. The CDR3 protein is CSAKGIQPQHF. The CDR3 DNA reads as TGCAGTGCAAAGGGGATCCAGCCCCAGCATTTT.

The chain has TRBV9 and TRBJ2-5; D uncertain. CDR3 length: 14 residues. In germline, CDR1 is SGDLS, CDR2 YYNGEE. V lost 6 bases and J 1 base, leaving 13 bases between the germline ends. The CDR3: CASNSGRSQETQYF. As DNA, the CDR3 is TGTGCCAGCAATTCAGGACGGAGCCAAGAGACCCAGTACTTC. Complete variable domain (other parts from reference TRBV9 and TRBJ2-5): DSGVTQTPKHLITATGQRVTLRCSPRSGDLSVYWYQQSLDQGLQFLIQYYNGEERAKGNILERFSAQQFPDLHSELNLSSLELGDSALYFCASNSGRSQETQYFGPGTRLLVL.

This clonotype has just a few counts. The rearrangement uses TRBV15 and TRBJ2-1, with 8 bases lining up with TRBD1. The ends lost 5 bases at V and 6 bases at J; junction bases unmatched: 0. The CDR3 runs to 12 residues. Looked up from germline, CDR1 is LNHNV and CDR2 is YYDKDF (reference sequence). The CDR3 sequence is CATSGQGNEQFF. CDR3 bases: TGTGCCACCAGCGGACAGGGCAATGAGCAGTTCTTC.

The chain is built from TRBV29-1 and TRBJ1-1, with 7 positions matching TRBD1. Trimming cost V 6 bases and J 8 bases; bases outside gene matches: 15. The V gene's germline CDR1 is SQVTM and CDR2 ANQGSEA. CDR3 length: 14 residues. CDR3 residues: CSVQDRTKSYEAFF. CDR3 nucleotide sequence: TGCAGCGTGCAGGACAGGACTAAGTCGTACGAAGCTTTCTTT.

This clonotype was detected many times. The gene calls are TRBV10-3 and TRBJ2-3, with 7 bases fitting TRBD2. The V gene's germline CDR1 is ENHRY and CDR2 SYGVKD. The CDR3 loop spans 15 amino acids. V was pared by 4 bases and J by 1 base, with 5 bases of the junction left unmatched. The CDR3 loop reads CAISASAGGTDTQYF. DNA of the CDR3: TGTGCCATCAGTGCCTCGGCGGGAGGCACAGATACGCAGTATTTT.

There are a few counts of this clonotype. This rearrangement joins TRBV6-2 or TRBV6-3 to TRBJ2-7; TRBD1 is a possible D gene (5 bases). The germline V and J ends were trimmed by 5 bases and 1 base, with 21 bases remaining between them. The CDR3 contains 17 residues. Germline CDR1 is MNHEY and CDR2 is SVGEGT. The CDR3 region is CASSVYLRVSLSYEQYF. The CDR3 DNA reads as TGTGCCAGCAGTGTTTACCTCAGGGTCTCTTTATCCTACGAGCAGTACTTC.